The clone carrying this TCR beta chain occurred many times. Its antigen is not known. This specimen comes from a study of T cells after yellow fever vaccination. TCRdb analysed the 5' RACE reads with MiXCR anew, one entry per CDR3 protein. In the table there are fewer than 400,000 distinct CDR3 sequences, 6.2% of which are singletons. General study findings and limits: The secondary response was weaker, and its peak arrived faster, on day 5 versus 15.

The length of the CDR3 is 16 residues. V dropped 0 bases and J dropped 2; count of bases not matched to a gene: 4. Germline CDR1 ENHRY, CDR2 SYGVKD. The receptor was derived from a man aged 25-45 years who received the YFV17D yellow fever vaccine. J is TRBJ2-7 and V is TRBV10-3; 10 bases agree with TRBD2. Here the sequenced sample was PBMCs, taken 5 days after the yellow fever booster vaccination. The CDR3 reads CAISESASGSTYEQYF. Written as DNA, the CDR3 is TGTGCCATCAGTGAGTCGGCTAGCGGGAGCACCTACGAGCAGTACTTC.